These 29 T cell receptor beta chains share one sample of origin, sequenced in a study of cytomegalovirus exposure and HLA in healthy donors (dated by TCRdb to the late 2010s). Library prep was done by the immunoSEQ multiplex PCR assay. The clones in this table, taken by TCRdb from immuneACCESS, are in-frame only. Not every clone is retained; where verified, under half of the shortfall comes from an unresolved V gene, and the cause of the rest is unknown. The sample yields about 130,000 clones; roughly 94% were counted once. More than 0.9% of the sample belongs to the ten largest clones. Sequencing used PBMCs. Receptors were obtained from a woman aged 18 to 35 in good health and CMV-seronegative.

The chain is built from TRBV7-9 and TRBJ1-2; 8 positions agree with TRBD1. J lost 4 bases, V lost 1 base, and 5 bases had no gene match. This CDR3 comprises 15 residues. Germline V gene lookup returns CDR1 SEHNR and CDR2 FQNEAQ (reference sequence). Here the CDR3 DNA reads TGTGCCAGCAGCTTAGGTGCTACAGGGGGCTATGGCTACACCTTC. Amino acid sequence: CASSLGATGGYGYTF.

The chain employs TRBV7-9 and TRBJ1-1, with D possibly TRBD1 on 5 matching bases. This CDR3 is 10 amino acids long. The germline CDR1 and CDR2 sequences are SEHNR and FQNEAQ (reference sequence). V lost 11 bases to trimming and J lost 6 bases, with 10 bases between them. The DNA for the CDR3 is TGTGCCCTTGCGGGGGCTGAAGCTTTCTTT. Its protein product is CALAGAEAFF.

V gene TRBV2 combines with J gene TRBJ1-1, with a possible D match to TRBD1 (6 bases). This CDR3 contains 14 residues. In germline, CDR1 is SNHLY, CDR2 FYNNEI. The V and J ends lost 9 bases and 3 bases respectively, with 17 bases between them. CDR3: CASDRRGSDTEAFF. In DNA, the CDR3 is TGTGCCAGTGACCGAAGGGGGTCGGACACTGAAGCTTTCTTT. The variable domain in full, with the rest retrieved from reference TRBV2 and TRBJ1-1, is EPEVTQTPSHQVTQMGQEVILRCVPISNHLYFYWYRQILGQKVEFLVSFYNNEISEKSEIFDDQFSVERPDGSNFTLKIRSTKLEDSAMYFCASDRRGSDTEAFFGQGTRLTVV.

The V call is TRBV5-4, the J call TRBJ2-3, with 9 positions matching TRBD2. The junction had 1 base not matched to a gene; V was cut back by 7 bases and J by 1 base. CDR1 and CDR2 from the germline V gene are SGHNT and YYREEE (reference sequence). The CDR3 contains 13 residues. The CDR3 here is CASQRGGTDTQYF. CDR3 in DNA: TGTGCCAGCCAGCGGGGGGGCACAGATACGCAGTATTTT.

The rearrangement uses TRBV28 and TRBJ2-1; 11 bases are a match to TRBD2. Germline V gene sequence: CDR1 MDHEN, CDR2 SYDVKM. The CDR3 is made up of 18 amino acids. With 6 bases clipped from V and 3 bases from J, the junction kept 13 bases outside the gene matches. CDR3 residues: CASSRYRLAGGIYNEQFF. CDR3 bases: TGTGCCAGCAGCCGATACCGGCTAGCGGGGGGAATCTACAATGAGCAGTTCTTC.

This sequence joins TRBV9 and TRBJ2-3; D is unclear. This CDR3 is 13 amino acids long. Per the germline V gene, CDR1 is SGDLS and CDR2 is YYNGEE. V was pared by 1 base and J by 8 bases, with 11 bases between. CDR3 loop: CASSVKMAATQYF. As DNA, the CDR3 is TGTGCCAGCAGCGTAAAAATGGCGGCTACGCAGTATTTT.

The gene calls are TRBV11-2 and TRBJ2-3; 9 positions match TRBD2. CDR3 length: 15 amino acids. The trim removed 7 bases at V and 14 bases at J, leaving 19 bases unmatched. CDR1 SGHAT and CDR2 FQNNGV come from the germline V gene. This CDR3 is CASTPSPLQRGDLYF. CDR3 DNA sequence: TGTGCCAGCACACCAAGTCCCCTCCAGCGGGGGGACCTGTATTTT.

J is TRBJ2-1 and V is TRBV7-2; the match to TRBD2 covers 12 bases. The CDR3 spans 17 residues. CDR1 SGHTA and CDR2 FQGNSA come from the germline V gene. After removal of 5 bases from V and 9 bases from J, the junction contained 14 bases not matched to a gene. The CDR3: CASSPGPSGGGIAEQFF. In DNA, the CDR3 is TGTGCCAGCAGCCCCGGCCCTAGCGGGGGGGGAATCGCTGAGCAGTTCTTC.

The gene calls are TRBV5-4 and TRBJ2-7; 8 nucleotides align to TRBD1. The CDR3 is made up of 16 amino acids. With V trimmed by 0 bases and J by 3 bases, 8 bases remained unmatched. Germline V lookup: CDR1 SGHNT, CDR2 YYREEE (reference sequence). The CDR3 sequence is CASSLAGRTGSYEQYF. As DNA, the CDR3 is TGTGCCAGCAGCTTGGCCGGACGGACAGGGAGCTACGAGCAGTACTTC.

This clone was seen just once. This chain uses TRBV27 with TRBJ1-1; no clear D. V was pared by 3 bases and J by 1 base, with 9 bases between. This CDR3 region has 14 residues. Germline V gene sequence: CDR1 MNHEY, CDR2 SMNVEV (reference sequence). The DNA for the CDR3 is TGTGCCAGCAGTTTTCCAGGAAAGAACACTGAAGCTTTCTTT. Encoded protein: CASSFPGKNTEAFF.

The chain joins TRBV9 to TRBJ2-1, with D perhaps matching TRBD2 (6 bases). Germline CDR1 reads SGDLS; CDR2 reads YYNGEE. The ends were cut back, 0 bases at V and 6 bases at J, with 10 bases in the middle. This CDR3 has 14 residues. In DNA, the CDR3 is TGTGCCAGCAGCGTAGGGGGACTCATCAATGAGCAGTTCTTC. Translation gives CASSVGGLINEQFF. Variable domain in full (rest from reference TRBV9 and TRBJ2-1): DSGVTQTPKHLITATGQRVTLRCSPRSGDLSVYWYQQSLDQGLQFLIQYYNGEERAKGNILERFSAQQFPDLHSELNLSSLELGDSALYFCASSVGGLINEQFFGPGTRLTVL.

The V gene is TRBV7-6, the J gene TRBJ2-2; unclear D gene. This CDR3 contains 13 residues. V was pared by 6 bases and J by 5 bases, with 10 bases between. Looked up from germline, CDR1 is SGHVS and CDR2 is FNYEAQ. The CDR3 region is CASRSTETGELFF. CDR3 coding DNA: TGTGCCAGCAGATCAACAGAGACCGGGGAGCTGTTTTTT.

The chain carries TRBV7-2 and TRBJ1-5, with 8 bases that match TRBD1. Germline-derived CDR1 and CDR2 are SGHTA and FQGNSA. CDR3 size: 15 residues. The junction had 7 bases not matched to a gene; V was cut back by 5 bases and J by 4 bases. CDR3 nucleotide sequence: TGTGCCAGCAGCCCGACAGGGGTCTTTAATCAGCCCCAGCATTTT. Translation: CASSPTGVFNQPQHF.

The chain recombines TRBV5-4 with TRBJ2-3, with TRBD2 matching 12 bases. CDR3 size: 15 residues. Germline lookup yields CDR1 SGHNT and CDR2 YYREEE (reference sequence). Trimming took 5 bases from V and 4 from J; bases not matched to a gene: 5. The chain's CDR3 is CASRWTSGTPDTQYF. The CDR3 DNA reads TGTGCCAGCAGGTGGACTAGCGGGACGCCAGATACGCAGTATTTT.

A remark on this clone: A junction boundary mismatches the germline segment, possibly from a read error. The chain has TRBV18 and TRBJ1-5, with TRBD1 identical over 7 bases. In germline, CDR1 is KGHSH, CDR2 LQKENI. The CDR3 runs to 16 residues. CDR3 residues: CASSPFETGNNQPQHF. The CDR3 DNA reads as TGTGCCAGTTCACCTTTCGAGACAGGGAACAATCAGCCCCAGCATTTT.

This clone has a single count. This chain connects TRBV4-1 to TRBJ1-4, with D maybe TRBD1 (5 bases). Deletions cut 4 bases from V and 12 bases from J, with 21 bases between. The length of the CDR3 is 15 residues. The germline CDR1 and CDR2 sequences are MGHRA and YSYEKL. The chain's CDR3 is CASSLQVVVDSELFF. In DNA, the CDR3 is TGCGCCAGCAGCCTTCAGGTCGTTGTTGACAGCGAACTGTTTTTT.

The V gene is TRBV28, the J gene TRBJ1-5; D call uncertain. The CDR3 spans 15 residues. Per germline, CDR1 MDHEN and CDR2 SYDVKM. V was clipped by 4 bases and J by 2 bases, with 12 bases between them. CDR3 sequence: CASSSGMAGNQPQHF. CDR3 bases: TGTGCCAGCAGTTCGGGGATGGCGGGCAATCAGCCCCAGCATTTT. Complete variable domain (other parts from reference TRBV28 and TRBJ1-5): DVKVTQSSRYLVKRTGEKVFLECVQDMDHENMFWYRQDPGLGLRLIYFSYDVKMKEKGDIPEGYSVSREKKERFSLILESASTNQTSMYLCASSSGMAGNQPQHFGDGTRLSIL.

This chain uses TRBV10-2 with TRBJ1-2; no firm D call. The ends were cut back, 3 bases at V and 5 bases at J, with 16 bases in the middle. CDR1 WSHSY and CDR2 SAAADI come from the germline V gene. The CDR3 extends over 15 amino acids. The CDR3, as DNA: TGCGCCAGCAGTGACGAGGGTAGGACTCTATATGGCTACACCTTC. Its protein is CASSDEGRTLYGYTF.

The gene calls are TRBV10-2 and TRBJ2-7; 10 nucleotides line up with TRBD2. The germline V gene encodes CDR1 WSHSY and CDR2 SAAADI. V lost 6 bases to trimming and J lost 0 bases; unmatched junction nucleotides: 5. The CDR3 loop spans 15 amino acids. CDR3 protein: CASSYSSGSSYEQYF. DNA for the CDR3: TGCGCCAGCAGCTACTCTAGCGGGAGCTCCTACGAGCAGTACTTC.

The gene calls are TRBV18 and TRBJ2-3, with D uncertain. The CDR3 is 15 residues long. Germline-derived CDR1 and CDR2 are KGHSH and LQKENI. Trimming took 2 bases from V and 3 from J, leaving 12 bases between them. CDR3 loop: CASSPVSMKTDTQYF. CDR3 nucleotide sequence: TGTGCCAGCTCACCAGTTAGTATGAAAACAGATACGCAGTATTTT.

This chain links TRBV7-3 with TRBJ2-5; weak D call: TRBD1 (6 bases). Germline CDR1 SGHTA, CDR2 FQGTGA. The CDR3 is 15 residues long. Trimming left V 2 bases short and J 5 bases short, with 15 bases between. CDR3 DNA sequence: TGTGCCAGCAGCTTACGCCAGGGGTCGGGGGAGACCCAGTACTTC. It codes for CASSLRQGSGETQYF.

The V call is TRBV7-9, the J call TRBJ2-7; 8 nucleotides line up with TRBD1. The CDR3 runs to 16 residues. V gave up 2 bases and J gave up 2 bases; unmatched junction bases: 8. Germline CDR1 and CDR2: SEHNR and FQNEAQ (reference sequence). For the CDR3, the DNA is TGTGCCAGCAGCTTATCAGGGGGCAAGAGGGCCTACGAGCAGTACTTC. Translation: CASSLSGGKRAYEQYF.

This chain connects TRBV7-3 to TRBJ2-3; 14 bases align to TRBD2. CDR3 length: 17 amino acids. The germline V gene encodes CDR1 SGHTA and CDR2 FQGTGA. Trimming removed 6 bases from V and 5 bases from J; junction bases left unmatched: 10. As DNA, the CDR3 is TGTGCCAGCAGTCTAGGGACTAGCGGGGGATGGGGAGATACGCAGTATTTT. It specifies CASSLGTSGGWGDTQYF.

This clone occurred a few times. The chain has TRBV10-1 and TRBJ2-1; D not resolved. This CDR3 is built from 9 residues. The germline CDR1 and CDR2 sequences are WNHNN and SYGVQD (reference sequence). This CDR3 is CPRSNEQFF. For the CDR3, the DNA is TGCCCGAGGTCCAATGAGCAGTTCTTC.

This chain links TRBV25-1 with TRBJ2-5; 8 bases fit TRBD1. CDR3 length: 16 amino acids. CDR1 is MGHDK, CDR2 SYGVNS, per germline. J gave up 2 bases and V 1 base, and 6 bases lay outside the gene matches. The CDR3: CASSESGRGPQETQYF. For the CDR3, the DNA is TGTGCCAGCAGTGAATCAGGCAGGGGGCCTCAAGAGACCCAGTACTTC.

The V gene is TRBV7-8, the J gene TRBJ2-1, with 11 bases matching TRBD2. CDR3 length: 17 amino acids. CDR1 and CDR2 (germline): SGHVS, FQNEAQ. V shed 0 bases, J shed 3 bases, and the junction held 4 bases outside the gene matches. The CDR3 coding sequence is TGTGCCAGCAGCTTAGCATTGGGGACTAGCGGCTACAATGAGCAGTTCTTC. This sequence encodes CASSLALGTSGYNEQFF.

V gene TRBV18 combines with J gene TRBJ1-4, with 7 bases that match TRBD1. The V gene's germline CDR1 is KGHSH and CDR2 LQKENI. This CDR3 has 15 residues. The ends lost 2 bases at V and 7 bases at J; junction bases unmatched: 7. In nucleotides, the CDR3 is TGTGCCAGCTCACCAGAGGGACAGATTCGTGAAAAACTGTTTTTT. Amino acid sequence: CASSPEGQIREKLFF.

The V and J genes are TRBV28 and TRBJ2-1; 10 bases are a match to TRBD1. The CDR3 covers 15 residues. Germline V gene sequence: CDR1 MDHEN, CDR2 SYDVKM. V shed 5 bases, J shed 10 bases, and the junction held 11 bases outside the gene matches. In DNA form, the CDR3 reads TGTGCCAGCAGTGGGGGGGGACAGGGGAGCGACGAGCAGTTCTTC. This translates into CASSGGGQGSDEQFF.

This clone came up a few times. The gene calls are TRBV30 and TRBJ1-2; possible D gene TRBD1, 6 bases. Trimming left V 3 bases short and J 4 bases short, with 21 bases between. The CDR3 has 16 residues. Germline-derived CDR1 and CDR2 are GTSNPN and SVGIG (reference sequence). CDR3 nucleotides: TGTGCCTGGAGCGTGGGGACACTCACATGGGGCTATGGCTACACCTTC. This sequence encodes CAWSVGTLTWGYGYTF.